The 15 T cell receptor beta chains presented below share a single source sample, sequenced in a study of cytomegalovirus exposure and HLA in healthy donors. PCR used 60 Vbeta primers and 13 Jbeta primers. Sequencing was performed with immunoSEQ multiplex PCR; in TCRdb, only in-frame clones are kept and a portion is missing. The table lists 180,000 or so clones. The source material was PBMCs. These receptors originate from a woman aged 18-29 years in good health and CMV-seropositive.

The chain is built from TRBV4-2 and TRBJ2-1, with 8 bases lining up with TRBD2. Trimming cost V 7 bases and J 1 base; bases outside gene matches: 15. Germline V lookup: CDR1 LGHNA, CDR2 YNFKEQ. The CDR3 is 18 residues long. CDR3 in DNA: TGTGCCAGCAATTCTAGACTAGCGACCCCTTGGTCCTACAATGAGCAGTTCTTC. Protein product: CASNSRLATPWSYNEQFF.

J is TRBJ1-5 and V is TRBV2; D not certain. The V and J ends lost 7 bases and 2 bases respectively, with 15 bases between them. Germline CDR1 is SNHLY and CDR2 is FYNNEI. CDR3 length equals 15 residues. The CDR3 is CASKRGLTGNQPQHF. DNA of the CDR3: TGTGCCAGCAAGCGAGGATTAACGGGCAATCAGCCCCAGCATTTT. The whole variable domain, remainder taken from reference TRBV2 and TRBJ1-5, is EPEVTQTPSHQVTQMGQEVILRCVPISNHLYFYWYRQILGQKVEFLVSFYNNEISEKSEIFDDQFSVERPDGSNFTLKIRSTKLEDSAMYFCASKRGLTGNQPQHFGDGTRLSIL.

V is TRBV7-9 and J is TRBJ1-1; 7 bases agree with TRBD1. Unmatched junction bases numbered 11, after V lost 5 bases and J lost 2 bases. Per germline, CDR1 SEHNR and CDR2 FQNEAQ (reference sequence). The CDR3 runs 16 residues. CDR3 amino acids: CASSPRTGVENTEAFF. CDR3 coding DNA: TGTGCCAGCAGCCCCCGGACAGGAGTAGAAAACACTGAAGCTTTCTTT. Complete variable domain (other parts from reference TRBV7-9 and TRBJ1-1): DTGVSQNPRHKITKRGQNVTFRCDPISEHNRLYWYRQTLGQGPEFLTYFQNEAQLEKSRLLSDRFSAERPKGSFSTLEIQRTEQGDSAMYLCASSPRTGVENTEAFFGQGTRLTVV.

The rearrangement links TRBV10-1 to TRBJ2-3; 8 nucleotides agree with TRBD2. The CDR3 consists of 14 residues. Germline V gene sequence: CDR1 WNHNN, CDR2 SYGVQD (reference sequence). After removal of 6 bases from V and 2 bases from J, the junction contained 4 bases not matched to a gene. This CDR3 is CASSTSGHTDTQYF. CDR3 nucleotide sequence: TGCGCCAGCAGCACTAGCGGCCACACAGATACGCAGTATTTT.

The chain uses TRBV6-5 and TRBJ1-1, with D possibly TRBD1 on 5 matching bases. This CDR3 has 15 amino acids. Germline V lookup: CDR1 MNHEY, CDR2 SVGAGI. V was trimmed by 7 bases and J by 3 bases, leaving 18 bases between them. The CDR3 loop reads CASTVRRGSDTEAFF. Here the CDR3 DNA reads TGTGCCAGCACGGTGAGGAGGGGTTCGGACACTGAAGCTTTCTTT.

V usage is TRBV6-5 and J usage is TRBJ1-1; D is unresolved. Per the germline V gene, CDR1 is MNHEY and CDR2 is SVGAGI. The V and J ends lost 0 bases and 6 bases respectively, with 8 bases between them. The CDR3 has 13 residues. For the CDR3, the DNA is TGTGCCAGCAGTTACTCGCGGGCATCTGAAGCTTTCTTT. It encodes CASSYSRASEAFF.

The J gene is TRBJ2-1, the V gene TRBV29-1; 10 positions agree with TRBD2. CDR1 is SQVTM, CDR2 ANQGSEA, per germline. CDR3 size: 15 residues. V gave up 2 bases and J gave up 7 bases; unmatched junction bases: 8. CDR3 nucleotide sequence: TGCAGCGTTGAAATTTCGAGCGGGGGGGGGAATGAGCAGTTCTTC. This sequence encodes CSVEISSGGGNEQFF.

In nucleotides, the CDR3 is TGTGCCTGGAGTGAGCTGTTGTACAATGAGCAGTTCTTC. This encodes CAWSELLYNEQFF. The chain has TRBV30 and TRBJ2-1; D is uncertain. CDR1 is GTSNPN, CDR2 SVGIG, per germline (reference sequence). There are 13 residues in the CDR3. V was trimmed by 1 base and J by 4 bases, leaving 8 bases between them.

The chain employs TRBV10-3 and TRBJ2-5; TRBD2 matches at 9 bases. CDR3 size: 17 residues. V dropped 2 bases and J dropped 5; count of bases not matched to a gene: 12. The V gene's germline CDR1 is ENHRY and CDR2 SYGVKD. The CDR3, as DNA: TGTGCCATCAGTGAGCGGATTGCGGGGGGGCTTACGGAGACCCAGTACTTC. It encodes CAISERIAGGLTETQYF.

The chain couples TRBV27 to TRBJ1-5; D not certain. Trimming shortened V by 5 bases and J by 6 bases, and 8 bases separated the two germline ends. This CDR3 contains 12 residues. From germline, CDR1 is MNHEY and CDR2 SMNVEV (reference sequence). The chain's CDR3 is CASSTAGQPQHF. As DNA, the CDR3 is TGTGCCAGCAGTACGGCGGGTCAGCCCCAGCATTTT.

The J gene is TRBJ2-2, the V gene TRBV10-3; D is perhaps TRBD1 (6 bases). Germline values: CDR1 ENHRY, CDR2 SYGVKD. V shed 0 bases and J shed 5 bases, with 13 bases lying between them. CDR3 length equals 16 residues. The CDR3 nucleotides are TGTGCCATCAGTGAGTCGCCAGGGGAACAAACCGGGGAGCTGTTTTTT. It codes for CAISESPGEQTGELFF.

The V and J genes are TRBV6-5 and TRBJ1-3; D gene unclear. V was clipped by 11 bases and J by 0 bases, with 14 bases between them. The CDR3 is 14 amino acids. Germline V lookup: CDR1 MNHEY, CDR2 SVGAGI. The CDR3 coding sequence is TGTGCCGTCATCGCCGCAGGCTCTGGAAACACCATATATTTT. It yields the protein CAVIAAGSGNTIYF.

The rearrangement joins TRBV7-8 to TRBJ1-4; possible D gene TRBD1, 6 bases. Germline-derived CDR1 and CDR2 are SGHVS and FQNEAQ. The V end was cut by 3 bases, the J end by 1 base, with 21 bases between. The CDR3 runs 19 residues. The CDR3 coding sequence is TGTGCCAGCAGCTTCCTACAGGGAGCAGAGGGTGAAACTAATGAAAAACTGTTTTTT. Protein: CASSFLQGAEGETNEKLFF.

The J gene is TRBJ2-5, the V gene TRBV5-4, with unresolved D. Germline lookup yields CDR1 SGHNT and CDR2 YYREEE (reference sequence). CDR3 size: 13 residues. Trimming removed 0 bases from V and 2 bases from J, with 5 bases in between. In nucleotides, the CDR3 is TGTGCCAGCAGCTTGGGAGGACAAGAGACCCAGTACTTC. Its protein product is CASSLGGQETQYF.

The chain carries TRBV11-1 and TRBJ1-1, with unresolved D. The germline V gene encodes CDR1 SGHAT and CDR2 FQDESV (reference sequence). V shed 4 bases and J shed 9 bases, with 3 bases lying between them. The CDR3 length is 9 residues. In DNA form, the CDR3 reads TGTGCCAGCAGCTGTAAAGCTTTCTTT. Its protein product is CASSCKAFF.